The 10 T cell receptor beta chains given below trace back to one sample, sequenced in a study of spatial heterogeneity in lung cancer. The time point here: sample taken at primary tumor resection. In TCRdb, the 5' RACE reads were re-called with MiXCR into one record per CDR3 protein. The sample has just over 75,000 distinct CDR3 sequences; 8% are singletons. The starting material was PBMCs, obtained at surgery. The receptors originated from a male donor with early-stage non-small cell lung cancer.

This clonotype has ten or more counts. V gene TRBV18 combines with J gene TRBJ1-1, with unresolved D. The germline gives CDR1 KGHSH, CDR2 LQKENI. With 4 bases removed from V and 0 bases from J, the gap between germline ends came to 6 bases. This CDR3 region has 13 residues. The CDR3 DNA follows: TGTGCCAGCTCACAGTCAGTGAACACTGAAGCTTTCTTT. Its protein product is CASSQSVNTEAFF.

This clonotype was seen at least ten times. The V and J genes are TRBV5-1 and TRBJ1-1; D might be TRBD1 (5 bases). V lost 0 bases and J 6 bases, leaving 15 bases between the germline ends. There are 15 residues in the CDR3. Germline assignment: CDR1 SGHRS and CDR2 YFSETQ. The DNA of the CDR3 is TGCGCCAGCAGCTTGGCTGGCAGGGAAGGCGCTGAAGCTTTCTTT. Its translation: CASSLAGREGAEAFF.

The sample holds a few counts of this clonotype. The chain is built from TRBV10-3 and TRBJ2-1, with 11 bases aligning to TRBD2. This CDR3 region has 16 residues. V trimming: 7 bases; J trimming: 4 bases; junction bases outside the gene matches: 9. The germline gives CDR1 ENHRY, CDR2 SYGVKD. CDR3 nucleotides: TGTGCCATCACCAAGGGACTAGCGGATCCATACAATGAGCAGTTCTTC. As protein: CAITKGLADPYNEQFF.

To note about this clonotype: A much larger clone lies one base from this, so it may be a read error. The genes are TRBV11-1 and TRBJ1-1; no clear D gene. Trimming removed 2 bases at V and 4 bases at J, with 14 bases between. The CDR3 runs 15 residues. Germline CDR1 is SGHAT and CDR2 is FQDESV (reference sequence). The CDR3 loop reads CASSLTRLATTEAFF. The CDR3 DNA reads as TGTGCCAGCAGCTTAACGAGACTCGCGACCACTGAAGCTTTCTTT.

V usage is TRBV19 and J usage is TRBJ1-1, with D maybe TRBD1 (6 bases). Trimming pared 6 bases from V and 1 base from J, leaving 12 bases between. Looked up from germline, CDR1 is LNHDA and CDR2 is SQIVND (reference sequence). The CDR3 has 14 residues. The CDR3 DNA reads TGTGCCAGTAGCCAGGACAGATCGAACACTGAAGCTTTCTTT. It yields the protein CASSQDRSNTEAFF.

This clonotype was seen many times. CDR3 region: CASSLQGNYGYTF. DNA for the CDR3: TGTGCCAGCAGTTTACAGGGGAACTATGGCTACACCTTC. The gene calls are TRBV12-3 or TRBV12-4 and TRBJ1-2, with D possibly TRBD1 on 6 matching bases. CDR3 length: 13 residues. V was clipped by 2 bases and J by 2 bases, with 6 bases between them.

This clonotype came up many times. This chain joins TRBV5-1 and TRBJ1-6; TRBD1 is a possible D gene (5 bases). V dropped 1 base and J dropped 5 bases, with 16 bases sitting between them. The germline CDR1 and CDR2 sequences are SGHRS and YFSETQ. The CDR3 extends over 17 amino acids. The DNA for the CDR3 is TGCGCCAGCAGCTTGAAAAGGTCGCAGGGTGATAATTCACCCCTCCACTTT. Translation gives CASSLKRSQGDNSPLHF.

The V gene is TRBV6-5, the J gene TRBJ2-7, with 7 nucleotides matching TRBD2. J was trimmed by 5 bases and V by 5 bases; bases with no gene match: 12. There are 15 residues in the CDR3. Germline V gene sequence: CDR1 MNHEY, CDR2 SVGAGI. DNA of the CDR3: TGTGCCAGCAGTATGGGGGGACTACCTTGGGACGAGCAGTACTTC. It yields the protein CASSMGGLPWDEQYF.

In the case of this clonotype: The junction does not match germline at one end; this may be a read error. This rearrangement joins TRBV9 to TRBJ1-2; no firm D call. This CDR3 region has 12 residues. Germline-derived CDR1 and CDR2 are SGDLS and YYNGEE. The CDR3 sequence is CASSVGAGVFSF. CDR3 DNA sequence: TGTGCCAGCAGCGTAGGGGCAGGAGTATTTTCCTTC.

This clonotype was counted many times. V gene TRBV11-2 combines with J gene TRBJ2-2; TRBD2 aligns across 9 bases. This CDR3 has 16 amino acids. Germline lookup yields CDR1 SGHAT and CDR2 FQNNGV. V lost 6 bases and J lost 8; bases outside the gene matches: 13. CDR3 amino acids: CASRLHPAGGPGELFF. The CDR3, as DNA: TGTGCCAGCAGGTTACATCCGGCGGGAGGGCCTGGGGAGCTGTTTTTT.